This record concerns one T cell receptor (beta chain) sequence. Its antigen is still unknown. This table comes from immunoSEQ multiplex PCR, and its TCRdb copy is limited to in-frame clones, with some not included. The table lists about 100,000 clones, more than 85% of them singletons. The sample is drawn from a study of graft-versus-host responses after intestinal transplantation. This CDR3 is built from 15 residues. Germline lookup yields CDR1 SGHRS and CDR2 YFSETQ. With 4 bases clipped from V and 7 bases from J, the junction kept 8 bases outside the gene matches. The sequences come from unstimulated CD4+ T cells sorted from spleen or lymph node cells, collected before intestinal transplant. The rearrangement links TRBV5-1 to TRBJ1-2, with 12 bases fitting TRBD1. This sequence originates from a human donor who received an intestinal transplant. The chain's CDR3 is CASSGGQGARTGYTF. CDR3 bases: TGCGCCAGCAGCGGGGGACAGGGGGCACGAACTGGCTACACCTTC.